The sequence of this TCR beta chain was determined in a study of blood T cell repertoires in COVID-19 (dated by TCRdb to about 2020). For the wider study: Samples covering the acute and convalescent phases of COVID-19 were provided by collaborators in the United States, Italy and Spain. Subjects who had been exposed to COVID-19, were actively infected with it, or had recovered from it provided the deeply sampled blood TCRbeta repertoires that made up the dataset. The prospective study material was composed of cDNA or gDNA derived from T cells, B-cell-depleted T cells, or PBMCs. A de-identified subject ID, COVID-19 status, age in years and sex were almost always included in the sample metadata. A freely available public database, intended as a resource for researchers studying the immune response to SARS-CoV-2, is where the repertoires were released. Samples came from the ongoing ImmuneRACE study (first 160 participants) plus 1,254 subjects from 6 global collaborators. Where HLA class I and class II types were available, the types were taken from metadata supplied by the sample provider, not from assay-based typing.

Regarding this clone: Which antigen it targets is not known. Per-base qualities were not stored, and no clone one base away is much larger.

Collaborating institutions collected whole blood in K2EDTA tubes following their own protocols. For TCRbeta analysis, collaborators shipped samples in one of three forms: frozen whole blood, isolated PBMCs, or DNA extracted from either of those sample types. The immunoSEQ Assay, a bias-controlled multiplex PCR, was used to amplify TCRbeta CDR3 regions from genomic DNA. The source study handled its data this way. The number of nucleated cells in each sample was estimated by amplification of reference gene primers within the assay. To quantify the absolute abundance of each unique TCRbeta CDR3 rearrangement, sequence reads were collapsed and filtered. For each sample, productive Simpson clonality was calculated as the square root of Simpson's diversity index over productive rearrangements. The table was pulled from immuneACCESS by TCRdb, which kept in-frame rearrangements only. Such tables lose some clones; where checked, under half of the loss comes from unresolved V genes, and the rest has no known cause. V, J and clone size are those of that table, while D and trimming were read from the DNA. The sample has 130,000 to 150,000 clones on record, around nine tenths of them singletons. The biggest ten clones account for 2.3% of the sample.

V is cut by 3 bases and J by 7 bases, and the space between the germline ends is 13 bases. The germline V gene (reference sequence) specifies MNHEY as CDR1 and SMNVEV as CDR2. From its cysteine to its phenylalanine, the CDR3 spans 13 amino acids. The entry retains the CDR3 DNA only, 39 bases that are in frame from base 1. What the authors observed across the whole study: Clinical and demographic metadata were provided uncurated, with the amount varying by source and participant.

Recombination connected TRBV27 to TRBJ2-7, and TRBD2 may be the D gene, going by 5 matching bases. This clonotype was sampled from a human donor in a cohort sampled during active COVID-19. Sample: peripheral blood. The bases are TGTGCCAGCAGTTTCATCGGGGTGGGGGAGCAGTACTTC. The resulting protein is CASSFIGVGEQYF.